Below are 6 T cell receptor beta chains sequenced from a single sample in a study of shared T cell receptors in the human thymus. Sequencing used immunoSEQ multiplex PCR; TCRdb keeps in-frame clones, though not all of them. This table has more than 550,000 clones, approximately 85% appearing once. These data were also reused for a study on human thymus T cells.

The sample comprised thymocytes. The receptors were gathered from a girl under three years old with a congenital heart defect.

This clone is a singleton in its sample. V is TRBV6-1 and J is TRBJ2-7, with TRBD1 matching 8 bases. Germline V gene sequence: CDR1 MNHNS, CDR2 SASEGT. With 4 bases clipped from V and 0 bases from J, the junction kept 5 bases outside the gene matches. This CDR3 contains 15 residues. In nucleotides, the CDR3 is TGTGCCAGCAGTGGTGACAGGGGAATCTCCTACGAGCAGTACTTC. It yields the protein CASSGDRGISYEQYF.

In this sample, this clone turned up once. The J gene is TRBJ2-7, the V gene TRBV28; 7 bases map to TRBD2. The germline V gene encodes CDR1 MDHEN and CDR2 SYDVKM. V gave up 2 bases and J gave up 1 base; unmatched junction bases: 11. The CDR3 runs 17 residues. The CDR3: CASSLVVTSLKSYEQYF. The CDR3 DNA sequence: TGTGCCAGCAGTTTAGTGGTGACTAGCCTTAAGTCCTACGAGCAGTACTTC.

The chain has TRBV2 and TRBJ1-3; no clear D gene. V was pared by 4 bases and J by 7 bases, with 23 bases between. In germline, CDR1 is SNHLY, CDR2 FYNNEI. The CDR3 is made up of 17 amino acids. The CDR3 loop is CASSGREAGIVRNTIYF. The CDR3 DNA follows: TGTGCCAGCAGTGGTCGGGAGGCGGGGATAGTTCGGAACACCATATATTTT.

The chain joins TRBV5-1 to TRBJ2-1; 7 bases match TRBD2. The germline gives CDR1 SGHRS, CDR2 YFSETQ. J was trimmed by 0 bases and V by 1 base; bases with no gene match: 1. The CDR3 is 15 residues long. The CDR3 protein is CASSLCGSSYNEQFF. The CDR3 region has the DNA TGCGCCAGCAGCTTGTGCGGGAGCTCCTACAATGAGCAGTTCTTC. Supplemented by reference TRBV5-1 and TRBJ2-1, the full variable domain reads KAGVTQTPRYLIKTRGQQVTLSCSPISGHRSVSWYQQTPGQGLQFLFEYFSETQRNKGNFPGRFSGRQFSNSRSEMNVSTLELGDSALYLCASSLCGSSYNEQFFGPGTRLTVL.

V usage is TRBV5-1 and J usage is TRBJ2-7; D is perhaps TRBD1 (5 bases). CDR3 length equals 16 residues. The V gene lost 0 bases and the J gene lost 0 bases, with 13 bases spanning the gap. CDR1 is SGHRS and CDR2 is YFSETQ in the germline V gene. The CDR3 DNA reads TGCGCCAGCAGCTTGGGTTCTACAGGCCTCTCCTACGAGCAGTACTTC. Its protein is CASSLGSTGLSYEQYF.

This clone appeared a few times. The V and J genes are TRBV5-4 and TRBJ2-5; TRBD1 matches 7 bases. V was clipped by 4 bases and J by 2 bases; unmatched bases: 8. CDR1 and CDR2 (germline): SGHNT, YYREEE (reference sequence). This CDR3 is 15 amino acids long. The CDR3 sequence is CASSPTGAEQETQYF. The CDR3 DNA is TGTGCCAGCAGCCCAACAGGGGCAGAACAAGAGACCCAGTACTTC.